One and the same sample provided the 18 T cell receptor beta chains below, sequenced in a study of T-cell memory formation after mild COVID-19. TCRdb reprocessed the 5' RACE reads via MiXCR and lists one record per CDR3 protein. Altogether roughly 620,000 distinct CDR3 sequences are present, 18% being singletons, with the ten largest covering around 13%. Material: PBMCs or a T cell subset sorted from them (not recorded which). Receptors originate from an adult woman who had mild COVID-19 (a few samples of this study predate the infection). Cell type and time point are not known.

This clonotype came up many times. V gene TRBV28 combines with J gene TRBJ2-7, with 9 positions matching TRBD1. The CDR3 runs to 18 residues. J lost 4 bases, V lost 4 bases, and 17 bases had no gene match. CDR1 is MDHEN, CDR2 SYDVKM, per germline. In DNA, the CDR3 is TGTGCCAGCAGTTCCGACAGGGGGTTGTCCTGGGCCCTTTACGAGCAGTACTTC. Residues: CASSSDRGLSWALYEQYF.

The CDR3 loop reads CASTEGFGTGERREQYF. The CDR3, as DNA: TGTGCCAGCACCGAGGGATTTGGGACAGGGGAACGGCGCGAGCAGTACTTC. V and J are TRBV2 and TRBJ2-7; 10 bases agree with TRBD1. V gave up 7 bases and J gave up 6 bases; unmatched junction bases: 18. The CDR3 has 17 amino acids. Germline V gene sequence: CDR1 SNHLY, CDR2 FYNNEI.

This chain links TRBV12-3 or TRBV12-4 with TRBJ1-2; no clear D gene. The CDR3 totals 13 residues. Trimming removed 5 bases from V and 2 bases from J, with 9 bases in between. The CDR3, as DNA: TGTGCCAGCAGTACACGACGGAACTATGGCTACACCTTC. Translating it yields CASSTRRNYGYTF.

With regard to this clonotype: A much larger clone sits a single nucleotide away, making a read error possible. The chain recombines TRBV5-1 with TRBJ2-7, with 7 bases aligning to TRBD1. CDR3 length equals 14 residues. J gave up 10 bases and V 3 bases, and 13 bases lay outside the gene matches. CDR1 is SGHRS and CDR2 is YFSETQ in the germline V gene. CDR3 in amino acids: CASSSSQGMRDQYF. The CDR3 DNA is TGCGCCAGCAGCTCATCACAGGGGATGCGCGATCAGTACTTC.

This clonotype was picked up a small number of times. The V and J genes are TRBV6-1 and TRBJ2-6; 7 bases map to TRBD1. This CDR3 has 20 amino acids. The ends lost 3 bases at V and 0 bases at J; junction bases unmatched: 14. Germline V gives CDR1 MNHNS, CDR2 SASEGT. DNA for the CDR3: TGTGCCAGCAGTGAGTCTTCCGGGACAGCGACCCTCTCTGGGGCCAACGTCCTGACTTTC. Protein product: CASSESSGTATLSGANVLTF.

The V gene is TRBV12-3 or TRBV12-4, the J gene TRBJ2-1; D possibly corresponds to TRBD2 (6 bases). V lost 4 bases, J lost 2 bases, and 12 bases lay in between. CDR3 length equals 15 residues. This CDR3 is CASSSAGTPYNEQFF. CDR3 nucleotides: TGTGCCAGCAGTTCCGCCGGGACTCCCTACAATGAGCAGTTCTTC.

In DNA form, the CDR3 reads TGTGCCAGCAGCTATTATAAGGGGGCAAATCAGCCCCAGCATTTT. Protein product: CASSYYKGANQPQHF. The rearrangement joins TRBV7-2 to TRBJ1-5; TRBD1 aligns across 7 bases. This CDR3 spans 15 amino acids. Germline CDR1 and CDR2: SGHTA and FQGNSA. Unmatched junction bases numbered 7, after V lost 4 bases and J lost 4 bases.

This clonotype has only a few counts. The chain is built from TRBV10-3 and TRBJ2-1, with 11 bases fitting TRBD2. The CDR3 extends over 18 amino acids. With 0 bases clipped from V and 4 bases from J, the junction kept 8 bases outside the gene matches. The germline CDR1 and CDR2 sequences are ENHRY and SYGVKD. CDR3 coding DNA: TGTGCCATCAGTGAGTCGACCGGGACTAGCGGAGCATACAATGAGCAGTTCTTC. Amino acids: CAISESTGTSGAYNEQFF.

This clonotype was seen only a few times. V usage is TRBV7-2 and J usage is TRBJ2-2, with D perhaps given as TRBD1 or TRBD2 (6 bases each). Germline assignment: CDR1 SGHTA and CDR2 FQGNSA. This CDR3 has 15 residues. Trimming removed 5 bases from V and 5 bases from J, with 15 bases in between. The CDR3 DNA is TGTGCCAGCAGCCCCGAGGGGGGACGAACCGGGGAGCTGTTTTTT. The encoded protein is CASSPEGGRTGELFF.

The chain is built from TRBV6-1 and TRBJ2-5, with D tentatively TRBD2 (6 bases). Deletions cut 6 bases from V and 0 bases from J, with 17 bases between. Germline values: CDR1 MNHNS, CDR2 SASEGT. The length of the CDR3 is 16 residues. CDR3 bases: TGTGCCAGCAGCCGCGACGATTGGGAGGACCAAGAGACCCAGTACTTC. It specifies CASSRDDWEDQETQYF.

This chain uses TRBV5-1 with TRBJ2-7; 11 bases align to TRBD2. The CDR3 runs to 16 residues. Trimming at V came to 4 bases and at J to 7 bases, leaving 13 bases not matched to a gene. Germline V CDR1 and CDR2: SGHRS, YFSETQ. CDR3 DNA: TGCGCCAGCAGCCAACTAGCGGGAGCCAACCCCTGGGAGCAGTACTTC. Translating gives CASSQLAGANPWEQYF.

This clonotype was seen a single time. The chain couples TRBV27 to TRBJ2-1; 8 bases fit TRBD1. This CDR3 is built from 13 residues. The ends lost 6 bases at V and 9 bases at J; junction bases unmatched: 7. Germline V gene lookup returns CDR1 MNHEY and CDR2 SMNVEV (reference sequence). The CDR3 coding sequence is TGTGCCAGCAGGCACGACAGGGGAAGTGAGCAGTTCTTC. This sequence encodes CASRHDRGSEQFF.

The CDR3 protein is CASSLDGRGSYEQYF. CDR3 bases: TGCGCCAGCAGCTTGGACGGCAGGGGCTCCTACGAGCAGTACTTC. V usage is TRBV5-1 and J usage is TRBJ2-7; TRBD1 might be the D (6 bases). Between the trimmed V and J ends, which lost 0 bases and 0 bases, there was a span of 10 bases. This CDR3 region has 15 residues. Germline CDR1 reads SGHRS; CDR2 reads YFSETQ.

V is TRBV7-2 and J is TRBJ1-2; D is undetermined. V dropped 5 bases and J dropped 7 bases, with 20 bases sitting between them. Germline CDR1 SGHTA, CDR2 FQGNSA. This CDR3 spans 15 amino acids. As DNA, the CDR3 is TGTGCCAGCAGCCCGTTTGACCCGAAAGGGTTTGGCTACACCTTC. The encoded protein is CASSPFDPKGFGYTF.

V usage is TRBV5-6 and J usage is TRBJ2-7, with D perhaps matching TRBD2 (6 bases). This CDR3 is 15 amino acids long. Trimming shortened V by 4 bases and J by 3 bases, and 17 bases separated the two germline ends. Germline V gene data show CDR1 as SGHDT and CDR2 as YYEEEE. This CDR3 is CASSAGPIFHYEQYF. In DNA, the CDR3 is TGTGCCAGCAGCGCGGGACCCATTTTTCACTACGAGCAGTACTTC.

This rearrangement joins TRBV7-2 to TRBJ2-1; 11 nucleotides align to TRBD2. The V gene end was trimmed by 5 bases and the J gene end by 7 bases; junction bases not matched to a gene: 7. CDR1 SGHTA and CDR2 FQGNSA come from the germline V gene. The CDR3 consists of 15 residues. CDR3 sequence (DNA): TGTGCCAGCAGCGCCACTAGCGGGGGCCCTAATGAGCAGTTCTTC. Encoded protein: CASSATSGGPNEQFF.

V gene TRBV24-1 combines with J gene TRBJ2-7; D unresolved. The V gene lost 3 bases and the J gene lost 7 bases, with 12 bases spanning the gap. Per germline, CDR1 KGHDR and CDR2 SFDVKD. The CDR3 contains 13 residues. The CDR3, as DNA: TGTGCCACCAGTGATCCTCCGGTAAGGGAGCAGTACTTC. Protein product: CATSDPPVREQYF.

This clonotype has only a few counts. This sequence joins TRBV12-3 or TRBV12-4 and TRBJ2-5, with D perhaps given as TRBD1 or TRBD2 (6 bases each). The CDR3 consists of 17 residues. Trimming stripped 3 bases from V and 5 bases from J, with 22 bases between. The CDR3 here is CASSFGSRQARSETQYF. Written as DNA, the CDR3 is TGTGCCAGCAGTTTCGGGAGTAGACAGGCCCGGTCGGAGACCCAGTACTTC.